The 32 T cell receptor beta chains given below trace back to one sample, sequenced in a study of T cell changes during pregnancy in multiple sclerosis. Measured with immunoSEQ multiplex PCR; TCRdb has only the in-frame clones, and not every one. This sample has 80,000 or so clones, with roughly 94% found just once. Sample: peripheral blood, taken in the second trimester of pregnancy. These receptors all come from a female donor in good health, enrolled as a control in a pregnancy study.

V usage is TRBV27 and J usage is TRBJ2-2; 8 bases agree with TRBD2. Unmatched junction bases numbered 9, after V lost 4 bases and J lost 2 bases. The length of the CDR3 is 17 residues. CDR1 is MNHEY, CDR2 SMNVEV, per germline (reference sequence). This CDR3 reads CASSYWQRERNTGELFF. The CDR3 bases are TGTGCCAGCAGTTATTGGCAGCGGGAGCGAAACACCGGGGAGCTGTTTTTT.

This chain joins TRBV6-6 and TRBJ2-5, with D perhaps TRBD2 (7 bases). The V gene's germline CDR1 is MNHNY and CDR2 SVGAGI (reference sequence). This CDR3 has 15 residues. V was trimmed by 7 bases and J by 1 base, leaving 16 bases between them. The CDR3: CASKGGGGGQETQYF. The CDR3, as DNA: TGTGCCAGCAAAGGGGGAGGGGGGGGCCAAGAGACCCAGTACTTC.

The sample holds one count of this clone. The V and J genes are TRBV7-9 and TRBJ2-1, with 9 bases lining up with TRBD2. CDR3 length: 16 amino acids. Germline CDR1 and CDR2: SEHNR and FQNEAQ (reference sequence). After removal of 7 bases from V and 2 bases from J, the junction contained 9 bases not matched to a gene. In nucleotides, the CDR3 is TGTGCCAGCATCCGACTAGCGGAACTACCCTACAATGAGCAGTTCTTC. Translating it yields CASIRLAELPYNEQFF. The whole variable domain, filled in from reference TRBV7-9 and TRBJ2-1, reads DTGVSQNPRHKITKRGQNVTFRCDPISEHNRLYWYRQTLGQGPEFLTYFQNEAQLEKSRLLSDRFSAERPKGSFSTLEIQRTEQGDSAMYLCASIRLAELPYNEQFFGPGTRLTVL.

The genes are TRBV5-1 and TRBJ2-7; 8 bases fit TRBD1. Trimming cost V 3 bases and J 4 bases; bases outside gene matches: 9. The CDR3 is made up of 15 amino acids. Germline-derived CDR1 and CDR2 are SGHRS and YFSETQ. CDR3 sequence: CASSSQGAPGYEQYF. The DNA for the CDR3 is TGCGCCAGCAGCTCTCAGGGGGCGCCGGGGTACGAGCAGTACTTC.

This chain joins TRBV4-1 and TRBJ2-3; TRBD2 agrees at 13 bases. V lost 5 bases and J lost 6; bases outside the gene matches: 14. Per the germline V gene, CDR1 is MGHRA and CDR2 is YSYEKL. CDR3 length: 18 residues. The chain's CDR3 is CASSDERTSGRTGDTQYF. In DNA, the CDR3 is TGCGCCAGCAGCGACGAACGGACTAGCGGGAGAACTGGGGATACGCAGTATTTT.

The chain has TRBV27 and TRBJ2-7; 12 nucleotides match TRBD2. Germline loops: CDR1 MNHEY, CDR2 SMNVEV (reference sequence). This CDR3 is 17 amino acids long. With V trimmed by 0 bases and J by 3 bases, 6 bases remained unmatched. The CDR3 loop is CASSLSRTSGNNYEQYF. Here the CDR3 DNA reads TGTGCCAGCAGTTTATCTCGGACTAGCGGGAATAACTACGAGCAGTACTTC.

The chain combines TRBV27 with TRBJ2-1; TRBD2 might be the D (6 bases). V was trimmed by 5 bases and J by 0 bases, leaving 11 bases between them. Germline V CDR1 and CDR2: MNHEY, SMNVEV (reference sequence). This CDR3 region has 15 residues. The CDR3 loop reads CASSVAESSYNEQFF. CDR3 DNA: TGTGCCAGCAGTGTAGCGGAAAGCTCCTACAATGAGCAGTTCTTC.

The chain has TRBV19 and TRBJ2-1; 8 bases are shared with TRBD2. Looked up from germline, CDR1 is LNHDA and CDR2 is SQIVND (reference sequence). CDR3 length equals 14 residues. V lost 10 bases and J lost 2; bases outside the gene matches: 7. CDR3 nucleotide sequence: TGTGCCACCGTGGGGCGGGGGGCCTACAATGAGCAGTTCTTC. Amino acids: CATVGRGAYNEQFF.

The chain links TRBV28 to TRBJ1-1; 8 nucleotides align to TRBD1. The germline V gene encodes CDR1 MDHEN and CDR2 SYDVKM. The V segment lost 5 bases and the J segment 1 base; nucleotides outside the gene matches: 9. The length of the CDR3 is 16 residues. CDR3 sequence reads: CASSPTLGTGNTEAFF. In nucleotides, the CDR3 is TGTGCCAGCAGTCCCACCCTCGGGACAGGGAACACTGAAGCTTTCTTT.

A single count supports this clone. The chain recombines TRBV29-1 with TRBJ1-3, with D tentatively TRBD1 (6 bases). Trimming shortened V by 4 bases and J by 7 bases, and 14 bases separated the two germline ends. Germline V gene data show CDR1 as SQVTM and CDR2 as ANQGSEA. This CDR3 has 13 residues. CDR3 in DNA: TGCAGCGTTGGGGTACAGGGTGGGAACACCATATATTTT. Translating gives CSVGVQGGNTIYF.

V usage is TRBV28 and J usage is TRBJ2-7; TRBD1 matches at 10 bases. V lost 3 bases and J lost 2; bases outside the gene matches: 7. CDR1 is MDHEN, CDR2 SYDVKM, per germline. The CDR3 extends over 16 amino acids. The CDR3: CASSFPGTGVTYEQYF. CDR3 DNA sequence: TGTGCCAGCAGTTTCCCGGGGACAGGGGTCACCTACGAGCAGTACTTC.

The CDR3 reads CASSLSVLVSSTDTQYF. The CDR3 DNA sequence: TGCGCCAGCAGCCTCTCGGTCTTGGTGTCTAGCACAGATACGCAGTATTTT. This chain joins TRBV5-1 and TRBJ2-3; no clear D gene. V was shortened by 4 bases and J by 0 bases, with 18 bases between the two germline ends. Looked up from germline, CDR1 is SGHRS and CDR2 is YFSETQ. This CDR3 comprises 17 residues.

The rearrangement uses TRBV25-1 and TRBJ1-1; D perhaps matches TRBD1 (6 bases). Germline-derived CDR1 and CDR2 are MGHDK and SYGVNS. V was cut by 7 bases and J by 6 bases, with 15 bases left in between. This CDR3 contains 13 residues. In DNA, the CDR3 is TGTGCCAGCACCCAGGGGAGAGGCGCTGAAGCTTTCTTT. Translation: CASTQGRGAEAFF. The full variable domain, with the rest looked up from reference TRBV25-1 and TRBJ1-1, is EADIYQTPRYLVIGTGKKITLECSQTMGHDKMYWYQQDPGMELHLIHYSYGVNSTEKGDLSSESTVSRIRTEHFPLTLESARPSHTSQYLCASTQGRGAEAFFGQGTRLTVV.

The chain recombines TRBV7-2 with TRBJ1-1; D gene uncertain. The CDR3 spans 18 residues. V shed 1 base and J shed 1 base, with 19 bases lying between them. Germline V gives CDR1 SGHTA, CDR2 FQGNSA. CDR3 protein: CASSLEPSGRLRNTEAFF. CDR3 nucleotide sequence: TGTGCCAGCAGCTTAGAGCCTTCGGGGAGACTCAGGAACACTGAAGCTTTCTTT.

The chain links TRBV19 to TRBJ2-7; 14 bases fit TRBD2. From germline, CDR1 is LNHDA and CDR2 SQIVND (reference sequence). CDR3 length: 18 residues. V lost 3 bases and J lost 3; bases outside the gene matches: 10. CDR3 DNA sequence: TGTGCCAGTAGTATGACGGGACTAGCGGGAGAGGCTTACTACGAGCAGTACTTC. Amino acid sequence: CASSMTGLAGEAYYEQYF.

This clone was found once. This rearrangement joins TRBV5-6 to TRBJ2-7; 12 bases are shared with TRBD2. The germline gives CDR1 SGHDT, CDR2 YYEEEE. This CDR3 is 17 amino acids long. V dropped 4 bases and J dropped 3; count of bases not matched to a gene: 11. CDR3 DNA sequence: TGTGCCAGCAGCACCCGACTAGCGGGAGCCTTAGTCTACGAGCAGTACTTC. Translation gives CASSTRLAGALVYEQYF. The whole variable domain, remainder taken from reference TRBV5-6 and TRBJ2-7, is DAGVTQSPTHLIKTRGQQVTLRCSPKSGHDTVSWYQQALGQGPQFIFQYYEEEERQRGNFPDRFSGHQFPNYSSELNVNALLLGDSALYLCASSTRLAGALVYEQYFGPGTRLTVT.

The V call is TRBV19, the J call TRBJ2-1; TRBD2 matches at 10 bases. The germline V gene encodes CDR1 LNHDA and CDR2 SQIVND (reference sequence). This CDR3 region has 18 residues. The J segment lost 5 bases and the V segment lost 0 bases, leaving 10 bases of the junction unmatched. The DNA for the CDR3 is TGTGCCAGTAGTATAGAAGTCCCTAGCGGGAGTCAAGACAATGAGCAGTTCTTC. Its protein is CASSIEVPSGSQDNEQFF.

The chain uses TRBV7-2 and TRBJ2-2; TRBD2 matches 9 bases. In germline, CDR1 is SGHTA, CDR2 FQGNSA. The CDR3 loop spans 17 amino acids. The V gene end was trimmed by 2 bases and the J gene end by 0 bases; junction bases not matched to a gene: 4. CDR3 in DNA: TGTGCCAGCAGCTTACGGGCGGGAGGGTCGAACACCGGGGAGCTGTTTTTT. As protein: CASSLRAGGSNTGELFF.

The rearrangement uses TRBV5-1 and TRBJ2-6, with 11 bases lining up with TRBD1. Germline V gene lookup returns CDR1 SGHRS and CDR2 YFSETQ. This CDR3 has 18 amino acids. Trimming removed 4 bases from V and 0 bases from J; junction bases left unmatched: 6. Here the CDR3 DNA reads TGCGCCAGCAGCGACTGGGGGACAGGGGGCTCTGGGGCCAACGTCCTGACTTTC. Translation: CASSDWGTGGSGANVLTF.

The chain combines TRBV9 with TRBJ2-7; TRBD1 aligns across 9 bases. V was pared by 0 bases and J by 2 bases, with 3 bases of the junction left unmatched. Germline assignment: CDR1 SGDLS and CDR2 YYNGEE. The CDR3 is made up of 15 amino acids. The CDR3 is CASSVGTGATYEQYF. The CDR3 DNA follows: TGTGCCAGCAGCGTAGGGACAGGGGCCACCTACGAGCAGTACTTC.

The chain recombines TRBV28 with TRBJ2-1; TRBD1 agrees at 8 bases. The CDR3 runs to 16 residues. V dropped 3 bases and J dropped 0; count of bases not matched to a gene: 4. The germline gives CDR1 MDHEN, CDR2 SYDVKM. CDR3 amino acids: CASSLQGASSYNEQFF. The CDR3 coding sequence is TGTGCCAGCAGTTTGCAGGGGGCTAGCTCCTACAATGAGCAGTTCTTC.

This chain uses TRBV2 with TRBJ1-5; 8 positions agree with TRBD1. The CDR3 is made up of 15 amino acids. Germline V gene data show CDR1 as SNHLY and CDR2 as FYNNEI. Trimming cost V 2 bases and J 2 bases; bases outside gene matches: 2. This chain's CDR3 is CASSESGGGNQPQHF. CDR3 sequence (DNA): TGTGCCAGCAGTGAATCAGGGGGCGGCAATCAGCCCCAGCATTTT.

The chain links TRBV5-6 to TRBJ2-7; TRBD1 agrees at 7 bases. From germline, CDR1 is SGHDT and CDR2 YYEEEE. The CDR3 length is 14 residues. With 2 bases clipped from V and 5 bases from J, the junction kept 7 bases outside the gene matches. The CDR3 nucleotides read TGTGCCAGCAGCTTTGGCAGGGGGAGCGACGAGCAGTACTTC. Translated: CASSFGRGSDEQYF.

The chain recombines TRBV18 with TRBJ2-6; D might be TRBD2 (5 bases). Germline CDR1 reads KGHSH; CDR2 reads LQKENI. The CDR3 totals 17 residues. Trimming cost V 3 bases and J 4 bases, with 16 bases left between them. The CDR3 loop is CASSPAVGSSGANVLTF. The CDR3 bases are TGTGCCAGCTCACCCGCCGTAGGGAGCTCCGGGGCCAACGTCCTGACTTTC.

This chain uses TRBV28 with TRBJ2-7, with D maybe TRBD1 (6 bases). The V and J ends lost 5 bases and 9 bases respectively, with 29 bases between them. Per germline, CDR1 MDHEN and CDR2 SYDVKM. The CDR3 runs to 17 residues. The CDR3 protein is CASSPEGWQGISAVQYF. The CDR3 DNA follows: TGTGCCAGCAGTCCCGAGGGGTGGCAGGGGATTTCTGCCGTGCAGTACTTC.

This chain links TRBV9 with TRBJ2-1; TRBD1 agrees at 8 bases. V gave up 4 bases and J gave up 10 bases; unmatched junction bases: 10. The germline gives CDR1 SGDLS, CDR2 YYNGEE. The CDR3 covers 14 residues. CDR3 nucleotide sequence: TGTGCCAGCAGCCTCAGGACAGGGAGCGGCGAGCAGTTCTTC. It encodes CASSLRTGSGEQFF.

The CDR3 spells CASSLVRAGGGDTQYF. The CDR3 DNA reads as TGTGCCAGCAGCTTGGTCCGAGCGGGAGGTGGAGATACGCAGTATTTT. J is TRBJ2-3 and V is TRBV5-6, with 9 bases lining up with TRBD2. The germline CDR1 and CDR2 sequences are SGHDT and YYEEEE. Trimming at V came to 0 bases and at J to 5 bases, leaving 7 bases not matched to a gene. CDR3 length: 16 amino acids. Full variable domain (outside the CDR3, taken from reference TRBV5-6 and TRBJ2-3): DAGVTQSPTHLIKTRGQQVTLRCSPKSGHDTVSWYQQALGQGPQFIFQYYEEEERQRGNFPDRFSGHQFPNYSSELNVNALLLGDSALYLCASSLVRAGGGDTQYFGPGTRLTVL.

This clone was detected once. The J gene is TRBJ2-7, the V gene TRBV9; 9 bases fit TRBD2. The CDR3 loop spans 14 amino acids. The V segment lost 0 bases and the J segment 4 bases; nucleotides outside the gene matches: 2. CDR1 and CDR2 from the germline V gene are SGDLS and YYNGEE. The CDR3 bases are TGTGCCAGCAGCGTAGTTAGCGGGAGTTACGAGCAGTACTTC. Translated, it gives CASSVVSGSYEQYF. The full variable domain, its missing parts supplied by reference TRBV9 and TRBJ2-7, is DSGVTQTPKHLITATGQRVTLRCSPRSGDLSVYWYQQSLDQGLQFLIQYYNGEERAKGNILERFSAQQFPDLHSELNLSSLELGDSALYFCASSVVSGSYEQYFGPGTRLTVT.

This clone was found once. The chain is built from TRBV18 and TRBJ1-1; D remains unclear. V was pared by 0 bases and J by 3 bases, with 11 bases between. Germline V gives CDR1 KGHSH, CDR2 LQKENI. The CDR3 loop spans 15 amino acids. The CDR3 protein is CASSPPGREYTEAFF. CDR3 sequence (DNA): TGTGCCAGCTCACCACCGGGGAGGGAGTACACTGAAGCTTTCTTT.

The V and J genes are TRBV27 and TRBJ1-5, with 9 positions matching TRBD1. CDR1 is MNHEY and CDR2 is SMNVEV in the germline V gene (reference sequence). Losses at the gene ends were 9 bases for V and 4 bases for J; bases not matched to a gene: 4. The length of the CDR3 is 13 residues. The CDR3: CARWTGDNQPQHF. CDR3 sequence (DNA): TGTGCCAGGTGGACAGGGGATAATCAGCCCCAGCATTTT.

This chain uses TRBV6-4 with TRBJ2-3, with 14 bases that match TRBD2. This CDR3 comprises 15 residues. J gave up 5 bases and V 4 bases, and 2 bases lay outside the gene matches. Germline V gives CDR1 MRHNA, CDR2 SNTAGT. The CDR3 loop reads CASSVTSGRGDTQYF. The CDR3 bases are TGTGCCAGCAGTGTGACTAGCGGGAGGGGAGATACGCAGTATTTT.

The V call is TRBV11-3, the J call TRBJ2-1; 11 nucleotides match TRBD2. Germline V gene sequence: CDR1 SGHNT, CDR2 YENEEA. V lost 8 bases to trimming and J lost 7 bases; unmatched junction nucleotides: 13. The CDR3 is 16 residues long. CDR3 in amino acids: CASAPGGSGRGNEQFF. For the CDR3, the DNA is TGTGCCAGCGCCCCGGGGGGTAGCGGGAGGGGGAATGAGCAGTTCTTC.